This T cell receptor (beta chain) emerged from a study of T cell responses to AZD1222 COVID-19 vaccine. Trimming took 3 bases from V and 0 from J, leaving 7 bases between them. The CDR3 contains 14 residues. Germline V gene sequence: CDR1 KGHDR, CDR2 SFDVKD. Libraries were prepared by immunoSEQ multiplex PCR; TCRdb keeps only in-frame clonotypes and omits some of them. Of more than 75,000 clones in the sample, about four fifths are singletons; the top ten hold approximately 1.2%. The analysis combined second doses at about 4 or about 12 weeks. This receptor was identified in an adult who received the AZD1222 COVID-19 vaccine. The sequenced sample was peripheral blood, obtained 28 days after the second AZD1222 dose. The chain couples TRBV24-1 to TRBJ2-5; no clear D gene. The CDR3 DNA reads as TGTGCCACCAGTGATGTGGTACACCAAGAGACCCAGTACTTC. This encodes CATSDVVHQETQYF.